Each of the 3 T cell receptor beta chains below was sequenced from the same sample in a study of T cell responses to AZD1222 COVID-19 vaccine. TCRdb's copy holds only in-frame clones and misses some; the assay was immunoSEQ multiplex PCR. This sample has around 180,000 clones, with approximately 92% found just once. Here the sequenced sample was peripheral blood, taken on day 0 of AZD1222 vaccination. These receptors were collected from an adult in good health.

CDR3 sequence: CASSYSGEKLFF. The CDR3 DNA sequence: TGTGCCAGCAGTTACTCGGGTGAAAAACTGTTTTTT. This chain joins TRBV6-6 and TRBJ1-4; D unclear. The CDR3 has 12 residues. CDR1 is MNHNY, CDR2 SVGAGI, per germline (reference sequence). Between the trimmed V and J ends, which lost 0 bases and 7 bases, there was a span of 3 bases.

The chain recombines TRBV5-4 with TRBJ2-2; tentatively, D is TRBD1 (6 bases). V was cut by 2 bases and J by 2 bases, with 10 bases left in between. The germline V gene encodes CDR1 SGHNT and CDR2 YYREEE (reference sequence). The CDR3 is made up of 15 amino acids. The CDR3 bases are TGTGCCAGCAGCTTAACAGGGAGTAACACCGGGGAGCTGTTTTTT. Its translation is CASSLTGSNTGELFF.

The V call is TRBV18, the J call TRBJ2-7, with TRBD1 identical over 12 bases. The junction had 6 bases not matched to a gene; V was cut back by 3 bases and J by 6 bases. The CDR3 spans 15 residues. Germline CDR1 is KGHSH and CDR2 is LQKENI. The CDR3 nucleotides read TGTGCCAGCTCACCGATGGGACAGGGGGCCCGCGAGCAGTACTTC. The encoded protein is CASSPMGQGAREQYF. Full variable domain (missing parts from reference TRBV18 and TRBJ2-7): NAGVMQNPRHLVRRRGQEARLRCSPMKGHSHVYWYRQLPEEGLKFMVYLQKENIIDESGMPKERFSAEFPKEGPSILRIQQVVRGDSAAYFCASSPMGQGAREQYFGPGTRLTVT.